This T cell receptor beta chain stems from a study of PD-L1 blockade in urothelial cancer. In the study overall: At some point between 2013 and 2014, patients got going on atezolizumab, taking 1,200 mg intravenously every 3 weeks. It was at 3 weeks (second dose) and 6 weeks after treatment start that blood was analyzed. A median blood sample held approximately 140,000 T cells and about 78,000 unique TCRs. Study outcomes and limitations: Below-median blood TCR clonality before treatment forecast better survival.

Profiling relied on immunoSEQ multiplex PCR, and the TCRdb table lists in-frame clones only, not all of them. Of roughly 100,000 clones in the sample, around 92% were seen once. Points on this clone: Its target is unknown.

Regarding time point: pretreatment peripheral blood. V lost 2 bases, J lost 6 bases, and 12 bases lay in between. This CDR3 region has 14 residues. Germline values: CDR1 MNHEY, CDR2 SMNVEV (reference sequence). This chain uses TRBV27 with TRBJ2-3; D not certain. Sequences were derived from PBMCs, sampled around atezolizumab (anti-PD-L1) treatment. The sequence derives from a woman over 75 with urothelial cancer. The CDR3 is CASSLGLPKDTQYF. As DNA, the CDR3 is TGTGCCAGCAGTTTAGGGCTGCCGAAGGATACGCAGTATTTT.